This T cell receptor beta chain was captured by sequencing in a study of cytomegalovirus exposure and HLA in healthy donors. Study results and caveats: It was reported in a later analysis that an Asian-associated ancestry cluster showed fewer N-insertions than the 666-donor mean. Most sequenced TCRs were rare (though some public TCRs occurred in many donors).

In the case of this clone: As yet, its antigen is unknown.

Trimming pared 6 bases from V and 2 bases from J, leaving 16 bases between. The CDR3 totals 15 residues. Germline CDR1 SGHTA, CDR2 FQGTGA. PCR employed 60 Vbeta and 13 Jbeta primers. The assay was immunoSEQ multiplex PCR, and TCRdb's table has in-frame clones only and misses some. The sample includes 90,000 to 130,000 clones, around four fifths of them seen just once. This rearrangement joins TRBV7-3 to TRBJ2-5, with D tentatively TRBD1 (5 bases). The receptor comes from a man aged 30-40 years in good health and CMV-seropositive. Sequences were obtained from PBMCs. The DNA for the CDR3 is TGTGCCAGCAGTGCCGGACGGACATCGCAAGAGACCCAGTACTTC. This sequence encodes CASSAGRTSQETQYF. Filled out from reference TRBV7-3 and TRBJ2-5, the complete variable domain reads GAGVSQTPSNKVTEKGKYVELRCDPISGHTALYWYRQSLGQGPEFLIYFQGTGAADDSGLPNDRFFAVRPEGSVSTLKIQRTERGDSAVYLCASSAGRTSQETQYFGPGTRLLVL.